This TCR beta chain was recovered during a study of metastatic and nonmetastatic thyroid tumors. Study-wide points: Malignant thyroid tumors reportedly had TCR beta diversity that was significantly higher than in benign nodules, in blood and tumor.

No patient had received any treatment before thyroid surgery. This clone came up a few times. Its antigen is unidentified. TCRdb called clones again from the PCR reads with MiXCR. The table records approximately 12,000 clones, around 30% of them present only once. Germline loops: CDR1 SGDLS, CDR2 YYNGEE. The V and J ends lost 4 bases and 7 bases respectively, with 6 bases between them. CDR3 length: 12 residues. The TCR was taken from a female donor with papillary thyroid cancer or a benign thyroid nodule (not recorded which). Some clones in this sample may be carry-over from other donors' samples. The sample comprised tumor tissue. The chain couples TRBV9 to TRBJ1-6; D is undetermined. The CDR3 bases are TGTGCCAGCAGCCCACAAAATTCACCCCTCCACTTT. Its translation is CASSPQNSPLHF.